The sequence of this T cell receptor beta chain was determined in a study of blood T cell repertoires in COVID-19. The CDR3 covers 13 residues. Germline V lookup: CDR1 SGHTA, CDR2 FQGNSA. V was cut by 4 bases and J by 6 bases, with 11 bases left in between. This clone was seen only once. Assay: immunoSEQ multiplex PCR; the TCRdb copy retains only in-frame clones and omits some. Here the sample spans 150,000 to 200,000 clones, 80% to 90% being singletons. The TCR originated in a woman over 75 with acute or convalescent COVID-19. The sample was peripheral blood. The chain carries TRBV7-2 and TRBJ2-3, with unresolved D. The CDR3 reads CASSSRFRDTQYF. For the CDR3, the DNA is TGTGCCAGCAGCTCACGGTTCCGTGATACGCAGTATTTT.